This TCR beta chain was recorded in a study of blood T cell repertoires in COVID-19. On the study more broadly: PBMCs, B-cell-depleted T cells, or T cells were the source of the cDNA or gDNA that made up the material.

Enrolled during active infection, Seattle patients were then followed longitudinally. The authors' processing: Amplifying reference gene primers gave estimates of nucleated cell counts. Here immunoSEQ multiplex PCR was the method, and the copy in TCRdb shows in-frame clones only, minus some. V and J calls and clone size are those listed in that table; D and trimming were worked out from the DNA. The table lists over 120,000 clones, roughly 77% of them singletons. This CDR3 region has 12 residues. In germline, CDR1 is MNHEY, CDR2 SVGAGI. The V end was cut by 10 bases, the J end by 2 bases, with 9 bases between.

Sequenced input: peripheral blood. The clonotype was recovered from a woman aged 70-85 years with COVID-19, enrolled during active disease. The chain links TRBV6-5 to TRBJ1-3; the D gene is possibly TRBD1 (6 bases). The CDR3 nucleotides are TGTGCCACACAGGGACCTGGAAACACCATATATTTT. This encodes CATQGPGNTIYF.